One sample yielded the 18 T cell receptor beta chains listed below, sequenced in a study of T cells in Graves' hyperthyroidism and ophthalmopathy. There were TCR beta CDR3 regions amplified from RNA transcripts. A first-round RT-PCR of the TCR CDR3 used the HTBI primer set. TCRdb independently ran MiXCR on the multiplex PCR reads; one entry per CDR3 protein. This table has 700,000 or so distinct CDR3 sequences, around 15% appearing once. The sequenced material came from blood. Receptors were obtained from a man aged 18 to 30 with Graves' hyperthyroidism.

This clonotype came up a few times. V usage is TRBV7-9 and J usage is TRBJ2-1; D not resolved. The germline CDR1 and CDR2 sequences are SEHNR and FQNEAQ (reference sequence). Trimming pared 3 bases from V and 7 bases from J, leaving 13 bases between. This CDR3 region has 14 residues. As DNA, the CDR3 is TGTGCCAGCAGCTTCTGGACCAACTTAAATGAGCAGTTCTTC. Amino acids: CASSFWTNLNEQFF.

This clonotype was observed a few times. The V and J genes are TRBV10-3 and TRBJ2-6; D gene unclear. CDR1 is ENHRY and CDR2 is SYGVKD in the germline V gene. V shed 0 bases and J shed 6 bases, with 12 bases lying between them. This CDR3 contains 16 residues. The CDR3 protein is CAISESTVSQANVLTF. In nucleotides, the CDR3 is TGTGCCATCAGTGAGTCCACGGTATCTCAGGCCAACGTCCTGACTTTC.

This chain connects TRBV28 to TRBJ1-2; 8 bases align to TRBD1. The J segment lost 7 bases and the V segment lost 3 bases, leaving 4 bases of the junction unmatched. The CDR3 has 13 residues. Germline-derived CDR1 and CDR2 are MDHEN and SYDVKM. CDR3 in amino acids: CASSLTGVGGYTF. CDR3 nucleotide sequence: TGTGCCAGCAGTTTGACAGGGGTGGGTGGCTACACCTTC.

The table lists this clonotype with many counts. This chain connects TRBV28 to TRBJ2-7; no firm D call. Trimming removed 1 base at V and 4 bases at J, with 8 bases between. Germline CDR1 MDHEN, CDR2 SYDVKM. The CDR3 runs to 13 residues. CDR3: CASSLSGHYEQYF. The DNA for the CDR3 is TGTGCCAGCAGTTTATCGGGCCATTACGAGCAGTACTTC.

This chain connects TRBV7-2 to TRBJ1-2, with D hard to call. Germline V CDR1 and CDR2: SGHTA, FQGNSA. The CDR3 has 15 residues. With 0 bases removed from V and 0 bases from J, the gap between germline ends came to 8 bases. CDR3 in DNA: TGTGCCAGCAGCTTAGCCCTCGGGTCTAACTATGGCTACACCTTC. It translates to CASSLALGSNYGYTF.

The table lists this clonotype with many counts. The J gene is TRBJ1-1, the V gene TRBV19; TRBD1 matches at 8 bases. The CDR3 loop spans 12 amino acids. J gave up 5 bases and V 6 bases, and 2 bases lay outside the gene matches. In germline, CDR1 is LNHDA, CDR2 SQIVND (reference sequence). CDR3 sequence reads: CASSWTGTEAFF. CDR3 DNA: TGTGCCAGTAGCTGGACAGGGACTGAAGCTTTCTTT. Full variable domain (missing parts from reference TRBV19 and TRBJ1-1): DGGITQSPKYLFRKEGQNVTLSCEQNLNHDAMYWYRQDPGQGLRLIYYSQIVNDFQKGDIAEGYSVSREKKESFPLTVTSAQKNPTAFYLCASSWTGTEAFFGQGTRLTVV.

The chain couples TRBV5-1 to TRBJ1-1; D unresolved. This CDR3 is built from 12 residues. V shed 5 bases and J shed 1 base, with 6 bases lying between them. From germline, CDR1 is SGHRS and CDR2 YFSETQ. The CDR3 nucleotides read TGCGCCAGCAGAGAGTCGAACACTGAAGCTTTCTTT. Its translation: CASRESNTEAFF.

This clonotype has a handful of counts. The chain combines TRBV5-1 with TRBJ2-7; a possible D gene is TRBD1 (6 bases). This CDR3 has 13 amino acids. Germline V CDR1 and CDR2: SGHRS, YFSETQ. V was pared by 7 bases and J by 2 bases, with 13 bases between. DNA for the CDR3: TGCGCCAGCTCGACAGGTGGGGCCTACGAGCAGTACTTC. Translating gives CASSTGGAYEQYF.

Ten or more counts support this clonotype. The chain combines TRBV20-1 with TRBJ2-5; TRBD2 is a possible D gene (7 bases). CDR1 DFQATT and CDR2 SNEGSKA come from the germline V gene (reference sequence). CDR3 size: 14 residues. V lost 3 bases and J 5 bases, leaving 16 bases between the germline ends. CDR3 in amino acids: CSASPGGRGETQYF. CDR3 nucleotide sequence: TGCAGTGCTAGTCCGGGAGGAAGGGGGGAGACCCAGTACTTC.

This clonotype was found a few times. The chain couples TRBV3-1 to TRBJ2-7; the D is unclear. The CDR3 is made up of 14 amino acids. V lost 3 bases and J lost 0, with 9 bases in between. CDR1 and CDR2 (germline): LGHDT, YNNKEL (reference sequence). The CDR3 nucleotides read TGTGCCAGCAGCCAGTATTGGGACTCCTACGAGCAGTACTTC. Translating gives CASSQYWDSYEQYF.

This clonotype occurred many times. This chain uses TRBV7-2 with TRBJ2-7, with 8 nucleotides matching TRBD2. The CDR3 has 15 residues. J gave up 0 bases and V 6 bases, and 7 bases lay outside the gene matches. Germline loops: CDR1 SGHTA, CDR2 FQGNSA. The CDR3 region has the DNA TGTGCCAGCAGTCCGGGAGGGAGTTTCTCCTACGAGCAGTACTTC. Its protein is CASSPGGSFSYEQYF.

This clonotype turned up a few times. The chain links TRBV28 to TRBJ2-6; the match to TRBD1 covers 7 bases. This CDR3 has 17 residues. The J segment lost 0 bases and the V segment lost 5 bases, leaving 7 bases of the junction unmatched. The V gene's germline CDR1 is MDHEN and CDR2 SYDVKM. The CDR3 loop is CASSDGDRFSGANVLTF. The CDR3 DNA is TGTGCCAGCAGTGATGGGGACAGATTCTCTGGGGCCAACGTCCTGACTTTC.

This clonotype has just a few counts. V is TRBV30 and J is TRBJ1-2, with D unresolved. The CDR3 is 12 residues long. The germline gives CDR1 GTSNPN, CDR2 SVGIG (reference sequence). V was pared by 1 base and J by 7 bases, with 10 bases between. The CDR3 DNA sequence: TGTGCCTGGAGTGGAGGCCAGCTTGGCTACACCTTC. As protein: CAWSGGQLGYTF.

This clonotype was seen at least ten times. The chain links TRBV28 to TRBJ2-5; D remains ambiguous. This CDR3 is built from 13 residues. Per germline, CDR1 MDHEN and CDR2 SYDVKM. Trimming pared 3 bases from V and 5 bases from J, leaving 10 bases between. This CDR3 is CASSFRTLETQYF. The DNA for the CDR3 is TGTGCCAGCAGTTTCAGGACCCTGGAGACCCAGTACTTC.

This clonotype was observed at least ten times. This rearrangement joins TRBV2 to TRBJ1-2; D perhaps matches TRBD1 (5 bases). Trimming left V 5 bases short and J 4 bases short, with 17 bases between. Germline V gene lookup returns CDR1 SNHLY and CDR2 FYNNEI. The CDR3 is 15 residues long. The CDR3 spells CASSQTWDSFYGYTF. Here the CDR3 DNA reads TGTGCCAGCAGTCAAACTTGGGACTCCTTCTATGGCTACACCTTC.

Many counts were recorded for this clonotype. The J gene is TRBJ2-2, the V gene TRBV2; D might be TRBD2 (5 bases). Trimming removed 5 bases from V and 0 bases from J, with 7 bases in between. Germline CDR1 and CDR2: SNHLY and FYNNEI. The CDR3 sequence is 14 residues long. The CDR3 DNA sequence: TGTGCCAGCAGTCGCGGGTCGAACACCGGGGAGCTGTTTTTT. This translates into CASSRGSNTGELFF.

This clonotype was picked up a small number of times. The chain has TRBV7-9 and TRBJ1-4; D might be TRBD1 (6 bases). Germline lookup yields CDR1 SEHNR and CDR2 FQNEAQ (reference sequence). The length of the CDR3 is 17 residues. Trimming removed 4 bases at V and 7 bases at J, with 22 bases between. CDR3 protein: CASSSSGSTGSGEKLFF. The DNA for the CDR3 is TGTGCCAGCAGCTCTTCGGGGTCCACAGGGTCGGGTGAAAAACTGTTTTTT.

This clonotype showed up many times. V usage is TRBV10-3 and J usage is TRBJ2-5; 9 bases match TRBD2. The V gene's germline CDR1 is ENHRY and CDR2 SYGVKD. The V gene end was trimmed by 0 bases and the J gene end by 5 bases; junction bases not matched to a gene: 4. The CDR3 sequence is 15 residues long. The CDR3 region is CAISESASGTETQYF. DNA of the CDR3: TGTGCCATCAGTGAGTCGGCTAGCGGGACGGAGACCCAGTACTTC.